Shown below are 13 T cell receptor beta chains from a single sample sequenced in a study of cytomegalovirus exposure and HLA in healthy donors. PCR amplification relied on 60 Vbeta primers (plus 13 Jbeta primers). Profiled with immunoSEQ multiplex PCR; TCRdb holds only in-frame clones, not every one. In the table there are more than 65,000 clones, 60% to 80% of which are singletons. The sequencing input was PBMCs. The receptor set was obtained from a woman in her forties or fifties in good health and CMV-seropositive.

The V call is TRBV18, the J call TRBJ1-1; 8 nucleotides agree with TRBD1. The ends lost 5 bases at V and 10 bases at J; junction bases unmatched: 6. Germline CDR1 KGHSH, CDR2 LQKENI. The length of the CDR3 is 12 residues. CDR3 sequence reads: CASSSGQVRAFF. CDR3 DNA: TGTGCCAGCTCATCGGGACAGGTGAGAGCTTTCTTT.

A single count supports this clone. CDR3 protein: CATRPQGSLNTEAFF. The CDR3 bases are TGTGCCACCCGACCACAGGGCTCCTTGAACACTGAAGCTTTCTTT. J is TRBJ1-1 and V is TRBV19; a possible D gene is TRBD1 (6 bases). The CDR3 contains 15 residues. CDR1 and CDR2 from the germline V gene are LNHDA and SQIVND (reference sequence). V was clipped by 10 bases and J by 0 bases, with 18 bases between them.

J is TRBJ2-1 and V is TRBV9; the D gene is possibly TRBD2 (6 bases). This CDR3 contains 13 residues. CDR1 is SGDLS and CDR2 is YYNGEE in the germline V gene. V was shortened by 5 bases and J by 4 bases, with 10 bases between the two germline ends. Here the CDR3 DNA reads TGTGCCAGCAGTTTAGCGGTATACAATGAGCAGTTCTTC. This translates into CASSLAVYNEQFF.

The chain uses TRBV5-1 and TRBJ1-2; D remains ambiguous. Germline V gives CDR1 SGHRS, CDR2 YFSETQ. V lost 0 bases, J lost 2 bases, and 8 bases lay in between. The CDR3 extends over 14 amino acids. CDR3 loop: CASSLGGQNYGYTF. For the CDR3, the DNA is TGCGCCAGCAGCTTGGGAGGTCAAAACTATGGCTACACCTTC.

The rearrangement links TRBV7-9 to TRBJ2-5; 7 positions match TRBD1. Trimming took 5 bases from V and 5 from J; bases not matched to a gene: 5. Germline CDR1 is SEHNR and CDR2 is FQNEAQ (reference sequence). The length of the CDR3 is 13 residues. CDR3 DNA: TGTGCCAGCAGCACAGGGGTTCCGGAGACCCAGTACTTC. Protein product: CASSTGVPETQYF. The full variable domain, in which reference TRBV7-9 and TRBJ2-5 provide the parts outside the CDR3, is DTGVSQNPRHKITKRGQNVTFRCDPISEHNRLYWYRQTLGQGPEFLTYFQNEAQLEKSRLLSDRFSAERPKGSFSTLEIQRTEQGDSAMYLCASSTGVPETQYFGPGTRLLVL.

The sample holds one count of this clone. The chain employs TRBV9 and TRBJ2-1, with 10 positions matching TRBD2. The germline CDR1 and CDR2 sequences are SGDLS and YYNGEE. The V gene end was trimmed by 2 bases and the J gene end by 8 bases; junction bases not matched to a gene: 7. The CDR3 loop spans 15 amino acids. CDR3 DNA: TGTGCCAGCAGCGTCCTAGCGGGAGATGCCGATGAGCAGTTCTTC. Its protein is CASSVLAGDADEQFF.

The chain carries TRBV29-1 and TRBJ2-5; 10 positions match TRBD1. The DNA matches TRBJ2-7 better at its end, which makes the J call doubtful. This CDR3 is 13 amino acids long. Germline CDR1 reads SQVTM; CDR2 reads ANQGSEA. The CDR3 is CSVMTGGRYEQYF. The CDR3 DNA sequence: TGCAGCGTCATGACAGGGGGCAGATACGAGCAGTACTTC.

The chain joins TRBV25-1 to TRBJ1-2; the D gene is possibly TRBD1 (5 bases). Per germline, CDR1 MGHDK and CDR2 SYGVNS. The CDR3 length is 16 residues. Trimming cost V 4 bases and J 8 bases, with 23 bases left between them. CDR3 region: CASSAHGATIFFGYTF. In nucleotides, the CDR3 is TGTGCCAGCAGTGCCCATGGGGCCACAATTTTCTTCGGCTACACCTTC.

The J gene is TRBJ2-1, the V gene TRBV6-5; D is perhaps TRBD2 (5 bases). CDR1 is MNHEY, CDR2 SVGAGI, per germline. The length of the CDR3 is 15 residues. Deletions cut 1 base from V and 6 bases from J, with 13 bases between. CDR3 residues: CASSYFRGAVNEQFF. CDR3 sequence (DNA): TGTGCCAGCAGTTACTTCCGGGGAGCGGTCAATGAGCAGTTCTTC.

A single count supports this clone. The V and J genes are TRBV7-9 and TRBJ2-3; TRBD2 matches 16 bases. V gave up 4 bases and J gave up 3 bases; unmatched junction bases: 4. This CDR3 contains 17 residues. Germline lookup yields CDR1 SEHNR and CDR2 FQNEAQ (reference sequence). The CDR3: CASSSGLAGGPTDTQYF. CDR3 DNA sequence: TGTGCCAGCAGCTCGGGACTAGCGGGAGGGCCGACAGATACGCAGTATTTT.

The chain uses TRBV7-6 and TRBJ2-3, with 8 bases fitting TRBD1. CDR3 length: 16 residues. CDR1 is SGHVS and CDR2 is FNYEAQ in the germline V gene. Trimming cost V 2 bases and J 0 bases; bases outside gene matches: 4. The CDR3 region is CASSLPRQGSTDTQYF. CDR3 coding DNA: TGTGCCAGCAGCTTACCCCGACAGGGGAGCACAGATACGCAGTATTTT.

This clone was recorded a few times. The chain combines TRBV6-1 with TRBJ2-7, with 10 nucleotides matching TRBD1. Germline-derived CDR1 and CDR2 are MNHNS and SASEGT. CDR3 length: 14 residues. J was trimmed by 2 bases and V by 6 bases; bases with no gene match: 4. CDR3 region: CASRGQGWAYEQYF. CDR3 nucleotides: TGTGCCAGCAGGGGACAGGGGTGGGCCTACGAGCAGTACTTC.

V gene TRBV9 combines with J gene TRBJ2-7; 10 nucleotides agree with TRBD2. Germline CDR1 is SGDLS and CDR2 is YYNGEE. The CDR3 spans 15 residues. The V gene end was trimmed by 4 bases and the J gene end by 4 bases; junction bases not matched to a gene: 8. This CDR3 is CASSTAAGGSYEQYF. CDR3 in DNA: TGTGCCAGCAGCACAGCAGCGGGAGGGTCGTACGAGCAGTACTTC. The full variable domain, completed using reference TRBV9 and TRBJ2-7, is DSGVTQTPKHLITATGQRVTLRCSPRSGDLSVYWYQQSLDQGLQFLIQYYNGEERAKGNILERFSAQQFPDLHSELNLSSLELGDSALYFCASSTAAGGSYEQYFGPGTRLTVT.